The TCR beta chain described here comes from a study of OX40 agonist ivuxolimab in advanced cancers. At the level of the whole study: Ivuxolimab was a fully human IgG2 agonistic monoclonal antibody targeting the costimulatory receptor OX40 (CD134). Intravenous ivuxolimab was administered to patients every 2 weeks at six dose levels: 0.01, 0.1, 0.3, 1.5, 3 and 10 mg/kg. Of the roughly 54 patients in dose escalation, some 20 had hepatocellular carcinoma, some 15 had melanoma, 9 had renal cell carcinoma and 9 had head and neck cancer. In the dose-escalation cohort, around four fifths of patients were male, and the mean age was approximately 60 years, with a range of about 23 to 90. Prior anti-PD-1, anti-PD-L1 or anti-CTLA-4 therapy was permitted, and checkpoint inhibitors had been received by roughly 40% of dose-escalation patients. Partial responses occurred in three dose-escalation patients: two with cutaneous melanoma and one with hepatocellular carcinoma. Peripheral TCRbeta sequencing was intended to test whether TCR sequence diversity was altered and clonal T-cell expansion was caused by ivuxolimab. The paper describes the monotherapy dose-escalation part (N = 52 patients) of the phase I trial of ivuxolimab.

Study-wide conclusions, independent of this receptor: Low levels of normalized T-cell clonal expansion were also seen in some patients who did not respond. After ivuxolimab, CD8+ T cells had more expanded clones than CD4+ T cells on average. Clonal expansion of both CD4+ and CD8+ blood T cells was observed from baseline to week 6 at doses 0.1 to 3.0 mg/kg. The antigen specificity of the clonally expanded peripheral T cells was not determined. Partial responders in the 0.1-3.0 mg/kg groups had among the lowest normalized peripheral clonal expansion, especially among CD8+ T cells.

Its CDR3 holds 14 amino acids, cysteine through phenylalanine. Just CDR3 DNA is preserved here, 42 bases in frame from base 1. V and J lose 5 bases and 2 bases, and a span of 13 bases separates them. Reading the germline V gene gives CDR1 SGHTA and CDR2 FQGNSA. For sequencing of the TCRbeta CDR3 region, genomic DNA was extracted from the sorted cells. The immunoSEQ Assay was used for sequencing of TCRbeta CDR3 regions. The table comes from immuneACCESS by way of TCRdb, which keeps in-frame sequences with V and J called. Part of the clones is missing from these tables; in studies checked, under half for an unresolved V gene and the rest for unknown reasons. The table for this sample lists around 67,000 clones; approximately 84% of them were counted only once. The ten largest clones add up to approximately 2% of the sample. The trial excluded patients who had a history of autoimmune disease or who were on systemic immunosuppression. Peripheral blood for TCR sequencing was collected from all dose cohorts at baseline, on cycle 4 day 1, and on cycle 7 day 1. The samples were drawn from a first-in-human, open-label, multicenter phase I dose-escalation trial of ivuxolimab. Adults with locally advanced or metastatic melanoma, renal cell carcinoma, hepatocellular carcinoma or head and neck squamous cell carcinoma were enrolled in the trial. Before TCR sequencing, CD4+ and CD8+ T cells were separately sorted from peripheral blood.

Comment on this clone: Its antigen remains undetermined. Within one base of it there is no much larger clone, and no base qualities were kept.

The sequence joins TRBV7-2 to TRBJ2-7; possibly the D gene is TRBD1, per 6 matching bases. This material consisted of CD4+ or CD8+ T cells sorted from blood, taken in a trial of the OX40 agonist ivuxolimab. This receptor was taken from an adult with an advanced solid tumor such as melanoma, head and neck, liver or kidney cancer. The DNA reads TGTGCCAGCAGCCCCCCGACAGGCACCTACGAGCAGTACTTC. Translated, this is CASSPPTGTYEQYF. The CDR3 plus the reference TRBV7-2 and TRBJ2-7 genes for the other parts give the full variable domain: GAGVSQSPSNKVTEKGKDVELRCDPISGHTALYWYRQSLGQGLEFLIYFQGNSAPDKSGLPSDRFSAERTGGSVSTLTIQRTQQEDSAVYLCASSPPTGTYEQYFGPGTRLTVT.